The 6 T cell receptor beta chains presented below share a single source sample, sequenced in a study of blood T cell repertoires in COVID-19 (dated by TCRdb to about 2020). Library preparation was by the immunoSEQ multiplex PCR assay. What TCRdb holds here is the immuneACCESS table cut down to in-frame rearrangements. Part of the clones is not present; checked against another copy, under half of the missing clones reflect an unresolved V gene, and the others are unexplained. In all, the sample holds about 180,000 clones, and over 70% of those were seen once. Together, the top ten hold roughly an eighth of the sample. The sample taken for sequencing was PBMCs or T cells enriched from blood (not recorded which). These receptors all come from a man aged 55 to 69 who had been exposed to COVID-19.

This clone was seen more than once but under ten times. The chain employs TRBV2 and TRBJ2-1; a weak D match, TRBD2 (5 bases). Trimming removed 7 bases from V and 0 bases from J, with 13 bases in between. The CDR3 spans 15 residues. The germline gives CDR1 SNHLY, CDR2 FYNNEI. CDR3 region: CASKADPYSYNEQFF. The DNA of the CDR3 is TGTGCCAGCAAAGCGGACCCCTACTCCTACAATGAGCAGTTCTTC.

This rearrangement joins TRBV9 to TRBJ2-2; 7 bases are a match to TRBD1. Germline V lookup: CDR1 SGDLS, CDR2 YYNGEE. Trimming removed 0 bases from V and 7 bases from J; junction bases left unmatched: 9. The CDR3 covers 16 residues. The CDR3 bases are TGTGCCAGCAGCGTAGCGGAAGGGGGCGTAAACGGGGAGCTGTTTTTT. Protein product: CASSVAEGGVNGELFF.

This sequence joins TRBV7-2 and TRBJ2-5, with 13 bases that match TRBD2. J gave up 2 bases and V 5 bases, and 5 bases lay outside the gene matches. This CDR3 region has 16 residues. The germline CDR1 and CDR2 sequences are SGHTA and FQGNSA. The CDR3 region is CASSPQGLAGQETQYF. The CDR3 DNA follows: TGTGCCAGCAGCCCCCAGGGACTAGCGGGGCAAGAGACCCAGTACTTC. Looking up the rest from reference TRBV7-2 and TRBJ2-5 gives the full variable domain: GAGVSQSPSNKVTEKGKDVELRCDPISGHTALYWYRQSLGQGLEFLIYFQGNSAPDKSGLPSDRFSAERTGGSVSTLTIQRTQQEDSAVYLCASSPQGLAGQETQYFGPGTRLLVL.

V is TRBV5-6 and J is TRBJ1-2, with D possibly TRBD1 on 6 matching bases. CDR3 length equals 15 residues. Germline values: CDR1 SGHDT, CDR2 YYEEEE. V was clipped by 6 bases and J by 7 bases, with 22 bases between them. CDR3 region: CASILRGGLLFGYTF. CDR3 nucleotides: TGTGCCAGCATACTCAGGGGAGGGTTGCTGTTTGGCTACACCTTC.

The chain recombines TRBV27 with TRBJ1-6, with D possibly matching TRBD1 (6 bases). The germline V gene has CDR1 MNHEY and CDR2 SMNVEV (reference sequence). Deletions cut 6 bases from V and 7 bases from J, with 16 bases between. There are 15 residues in the CDR3. The CDR3 DNA is TGTGCCAGCAGCCCGGCCCTGGGACAAAATTCACCCCTCCACTTT. Translated, it gives CASSPALGQNSPLHF.

The V and J genes are TRBV2 and TRBJ1-2; 8 positions match TRBD1. The junction had 5 bases not matched to a gene; V was cut back by 6 bases and J by 2 bases. CDR3 length: 14 residues. The germline V gene has CDR1 SNHLY and CDR2 FYNNEI. CDR3 in amino acids: CASSNQGANYGYTF. The CDR3 nucleotides read TGTGCCAGCAGCAACCAGGGGGCAAACTATGGCTACACCTTC.